This T cell receptor (beta chain) was sequenced during a study of siplizumab effects on memory and regulatory T cells. General study findings and limits: Proliferating clones, CD4+ or CD8+, lacked an assignable naive or memory phenotype in roughly 75-96% of cases. Unstimulated subset assignment was obtained for only a minor fraction of alloreactive clones. Treg origin accounted for an average of 68.8% of mappable alloreactive CD4+ clones with siplizumab and about 27% in controls.

A note on this clone: The target antigen is unknown.

V was pared by 3 bases and J by 7 bases, with 12 bases between. Per germline, CDR1 ENHRY and CDR2 SYGVKD. The CDR3 covers 13 residues. Produced via immunoSEQ multiplex PCR; TCRdb's table is partial and in-frame only. The profile covers 120,000 or so clones, with roughly 92% appearing a single time and 1.3% taken by the ten largest. The genes are TRBV10-3 and TRBJ1-1; D call uncertain. Sequencing input: CD4+ T cells sorted from blood. This sequence was found in a human donor in good health. CDR3 sequence reads: CAISEVGQREAFF. In DNA form, the CDR3 reads TGTGCCATCAGTGAAGTAGGGCAGCGTGAAGCTTTCTTT.